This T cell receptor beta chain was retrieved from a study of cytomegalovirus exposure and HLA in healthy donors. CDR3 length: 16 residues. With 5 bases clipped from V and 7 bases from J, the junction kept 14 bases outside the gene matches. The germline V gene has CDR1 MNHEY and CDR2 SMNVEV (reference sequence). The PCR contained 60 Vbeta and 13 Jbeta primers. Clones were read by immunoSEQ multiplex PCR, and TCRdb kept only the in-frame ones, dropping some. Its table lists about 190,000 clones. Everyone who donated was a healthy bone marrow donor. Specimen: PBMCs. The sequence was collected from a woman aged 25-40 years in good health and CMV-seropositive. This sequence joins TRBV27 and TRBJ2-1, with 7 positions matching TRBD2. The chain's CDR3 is CASSPLGGREQNEQFF. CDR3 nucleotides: TGTGCCAGCAGTCCCCTAGGCGGGAGAGAGCAGAATGAGCAGTTCTTC.